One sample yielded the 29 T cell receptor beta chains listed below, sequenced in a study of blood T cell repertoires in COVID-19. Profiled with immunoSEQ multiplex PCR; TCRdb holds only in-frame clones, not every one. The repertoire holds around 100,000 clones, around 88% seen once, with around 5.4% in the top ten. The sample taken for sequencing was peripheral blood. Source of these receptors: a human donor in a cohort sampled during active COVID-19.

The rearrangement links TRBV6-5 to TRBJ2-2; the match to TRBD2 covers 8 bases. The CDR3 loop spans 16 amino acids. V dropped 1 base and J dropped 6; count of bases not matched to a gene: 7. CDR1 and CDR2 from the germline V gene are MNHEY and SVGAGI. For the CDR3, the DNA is TGTGCCAGCAGTTACTGGCGGGAGGTGGTGCCCGGGGAGCTGTTTTTT. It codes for CASSYWREVVPGELFF.

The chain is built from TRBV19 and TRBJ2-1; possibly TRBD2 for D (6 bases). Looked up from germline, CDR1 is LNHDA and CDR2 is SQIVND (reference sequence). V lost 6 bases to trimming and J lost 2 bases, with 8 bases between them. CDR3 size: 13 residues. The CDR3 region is CASRGGAYNEQFF. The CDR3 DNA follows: TGTGCCAGTAGGGGGGGAGCCTACAATGAGCAGTTCTTC.

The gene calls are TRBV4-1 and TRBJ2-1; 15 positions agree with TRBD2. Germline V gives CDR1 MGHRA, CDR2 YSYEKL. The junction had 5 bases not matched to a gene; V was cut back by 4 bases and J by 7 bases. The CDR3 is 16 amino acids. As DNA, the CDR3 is TGCGCCAGCAGCCCAGGGACTAGCGGGAGGACGAATGAGCAGTTCTTC. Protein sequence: CASSPGTSGRTNEQFF.

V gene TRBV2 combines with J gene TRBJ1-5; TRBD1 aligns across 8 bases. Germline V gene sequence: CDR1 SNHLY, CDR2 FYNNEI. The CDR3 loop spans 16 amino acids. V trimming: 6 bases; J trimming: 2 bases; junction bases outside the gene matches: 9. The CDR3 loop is CASRRAGGRGNQPQHF. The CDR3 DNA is TGTGCCAGCAGGCGGGCAGGGGGCCGGGGCAATCAGCCCCAGCATTTT. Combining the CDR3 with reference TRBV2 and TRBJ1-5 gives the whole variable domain EPEVTQTPSHQVTQMGQEVILRCVPISNHLYFYWYRQILGQKVEFLVSFYNNEISEKSEIFDDQFSVERPDGSNFTLKIRSTKLEDSAMYFCASRRAGGRGNQPQHFGDGTRLSIL.

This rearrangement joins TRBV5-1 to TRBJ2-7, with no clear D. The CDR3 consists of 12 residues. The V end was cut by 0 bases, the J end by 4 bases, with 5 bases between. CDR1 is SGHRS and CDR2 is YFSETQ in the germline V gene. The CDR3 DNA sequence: TGCGCCAGCAGCTTGGATCAGTACGAGCAGTACTTC. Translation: CASSLDQYEQYF.

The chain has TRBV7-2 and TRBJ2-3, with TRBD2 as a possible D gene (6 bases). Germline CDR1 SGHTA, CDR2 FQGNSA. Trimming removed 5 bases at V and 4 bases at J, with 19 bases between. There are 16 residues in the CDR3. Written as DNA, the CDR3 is TGTGCCAGCAGCCTAGGAGCGGGTCCCTCCCCAGATACGCAGTATTTT. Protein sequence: CASSLGAGPSPDTQYF.

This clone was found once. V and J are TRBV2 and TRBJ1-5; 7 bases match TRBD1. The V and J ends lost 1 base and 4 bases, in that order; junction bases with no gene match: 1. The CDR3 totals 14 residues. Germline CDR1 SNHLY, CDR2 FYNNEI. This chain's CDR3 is CASSEVQGNQPQHF. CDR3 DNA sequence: TGTGCCAGCAGTGAAGTACAGGGGAATCAGCCCCAGCATTTT.

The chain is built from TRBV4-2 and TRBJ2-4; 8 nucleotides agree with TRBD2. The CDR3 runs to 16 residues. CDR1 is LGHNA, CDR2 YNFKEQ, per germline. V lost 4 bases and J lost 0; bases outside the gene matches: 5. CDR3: CASSLRLALAKNIQYF. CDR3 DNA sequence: TGTGCCAGCAGCCTCAGACTAGCGTTAGCCAAAAACATTCAGTACTTC.

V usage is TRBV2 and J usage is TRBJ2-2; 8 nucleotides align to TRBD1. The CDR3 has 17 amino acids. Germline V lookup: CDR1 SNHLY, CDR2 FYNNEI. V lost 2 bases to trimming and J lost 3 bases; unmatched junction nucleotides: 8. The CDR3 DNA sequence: TGTGCCAGCAGTGAAAGAGGGCAGGGGGCGTACACCGGGGAGCTGTTTTTT. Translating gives CASSERGQGAYTGELFF.

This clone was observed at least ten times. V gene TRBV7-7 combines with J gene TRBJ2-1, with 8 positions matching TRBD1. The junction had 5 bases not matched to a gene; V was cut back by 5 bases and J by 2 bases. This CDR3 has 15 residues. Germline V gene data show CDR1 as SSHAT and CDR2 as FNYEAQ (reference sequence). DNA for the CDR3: TGTGCCAGCAGCCCTGGACAGGGAACCTACAATGAGCAGTTCTTC. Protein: CASSPGQGTYNEQFF. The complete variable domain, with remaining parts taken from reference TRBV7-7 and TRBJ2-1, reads GAGVSQSPRYKVTKRGQDVTLRCDPISSHATLYWYQQALGQGPEFLTYFNYEAQPDKSGLPSDRFSAERPEGSISTLTIQRTEQRDSAMYRCASSPGQGTYNEQFFGPGTRLTVL.

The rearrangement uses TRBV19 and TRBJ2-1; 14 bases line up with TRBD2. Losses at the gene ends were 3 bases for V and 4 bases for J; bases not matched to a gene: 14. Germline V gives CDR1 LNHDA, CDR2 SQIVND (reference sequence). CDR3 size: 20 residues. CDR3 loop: CASSIRPGLAGVRAYNEQFF. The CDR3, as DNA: TGTGCCAGTAGTATCCGTCCGGGACTAGCGGGAGTTCGGGCTTACAATGAGCAGTTCTTC.

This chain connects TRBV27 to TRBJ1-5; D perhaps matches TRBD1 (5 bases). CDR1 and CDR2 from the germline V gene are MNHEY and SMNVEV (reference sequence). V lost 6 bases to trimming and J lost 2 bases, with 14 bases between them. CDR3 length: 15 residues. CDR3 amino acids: CASSLTAGGNQPQHF. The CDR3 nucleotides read TGTGCCAGCAGCCTCACGGCGGGGGGCAATCAGCCCCAGCATTTT.

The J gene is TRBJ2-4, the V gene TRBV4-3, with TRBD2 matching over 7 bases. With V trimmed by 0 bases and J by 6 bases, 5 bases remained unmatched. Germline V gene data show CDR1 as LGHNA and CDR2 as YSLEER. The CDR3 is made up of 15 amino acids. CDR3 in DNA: TGCGCCAGCAGCCAAGATAAAGCGGGGCTAAACATTCAGTACTTC. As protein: CASSQDKAGLNIQYF.

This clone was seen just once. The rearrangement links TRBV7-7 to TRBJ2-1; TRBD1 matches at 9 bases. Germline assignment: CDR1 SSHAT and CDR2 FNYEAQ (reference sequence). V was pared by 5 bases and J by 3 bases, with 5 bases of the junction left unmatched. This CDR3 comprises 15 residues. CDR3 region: CASSPGTGYYNEQFF. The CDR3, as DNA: TGTGCCAGCAGCCCCGGGACAGGGTACTACAATGAGCAGTTCTTC. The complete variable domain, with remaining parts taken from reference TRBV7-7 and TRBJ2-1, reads GAGVSQSPRYKVTKRGQDVTLRCDPISSHATLYWYQQALGQGPEFLTYFNYEAQPDKSGLPSDRFSAERPEGSISTLTIQRTEQRDSAMYRCASSPGTGYYNEQFFGPGTRLTVL.

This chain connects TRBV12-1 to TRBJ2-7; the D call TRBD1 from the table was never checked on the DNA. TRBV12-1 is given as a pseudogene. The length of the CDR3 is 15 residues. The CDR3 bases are TGTGCCAGCAGCCCGGACCGGGACAGTGGATACGAGCAGTACTTC. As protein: CASSPDRDSGYEQYF.

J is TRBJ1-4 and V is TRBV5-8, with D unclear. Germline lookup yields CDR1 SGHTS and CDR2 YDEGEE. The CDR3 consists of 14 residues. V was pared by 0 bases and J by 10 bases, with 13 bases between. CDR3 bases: TGTGCCAGCAGCTTGGGCGACCCCCTAGGAAAACTGTTTTTT. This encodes CASSLGDPLGKLFF.

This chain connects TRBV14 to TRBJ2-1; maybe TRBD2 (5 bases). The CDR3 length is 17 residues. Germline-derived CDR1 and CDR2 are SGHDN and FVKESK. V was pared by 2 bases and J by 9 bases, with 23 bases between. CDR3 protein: CASSQRLPGSLRGEQFF. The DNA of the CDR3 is TGTGCCAGCAGCCAACGGCTTCCCGGGTCCCTTCGGGGTGAGCAGTTCTTC.

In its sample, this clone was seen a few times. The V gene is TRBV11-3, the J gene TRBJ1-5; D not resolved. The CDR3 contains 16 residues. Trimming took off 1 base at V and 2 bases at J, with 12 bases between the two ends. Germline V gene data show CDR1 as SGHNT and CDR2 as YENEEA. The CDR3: CASSLVGQEGNQPQHF. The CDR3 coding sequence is TGTGCCAGCAGCTTAGTAGGTCAGGAGGGCAATCAGCCCCAGCATTTT.

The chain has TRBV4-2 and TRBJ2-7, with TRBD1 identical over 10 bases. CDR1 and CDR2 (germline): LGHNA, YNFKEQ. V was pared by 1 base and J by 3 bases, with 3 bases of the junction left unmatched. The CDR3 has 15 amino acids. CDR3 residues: CASSQGGTGVYEQYF. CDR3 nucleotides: TGTGCCAGCAGCCAAGGAGGGACAGGGGTCTACGAGCAGTACTTC.

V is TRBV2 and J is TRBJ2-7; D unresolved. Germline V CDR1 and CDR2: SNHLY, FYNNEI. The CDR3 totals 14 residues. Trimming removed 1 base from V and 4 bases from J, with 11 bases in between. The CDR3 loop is CASSEGVQPYEQYF. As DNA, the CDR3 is TGTGCCAGCAGTGAAGGTGTACAACCGTACGAGCAGTACTTC.

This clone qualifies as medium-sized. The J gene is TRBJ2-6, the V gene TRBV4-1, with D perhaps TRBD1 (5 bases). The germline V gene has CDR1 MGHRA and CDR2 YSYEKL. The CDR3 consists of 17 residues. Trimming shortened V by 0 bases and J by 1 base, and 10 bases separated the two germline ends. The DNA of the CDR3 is TGCGCCAGCAGCCAAGACGACAGTAGTTCTGGGGCCAACGTCCTGACTTTC. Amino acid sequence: CASSQDDSSSGANVLTF.

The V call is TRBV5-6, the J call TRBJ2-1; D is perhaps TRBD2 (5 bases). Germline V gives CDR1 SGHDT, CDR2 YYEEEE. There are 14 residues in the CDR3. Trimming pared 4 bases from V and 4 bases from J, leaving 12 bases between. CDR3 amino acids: CASSVRDSYNEQFF. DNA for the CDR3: TGTGCCAGCAGCGTACGGGATAGTTACAATGAGCAGTTCTTC.

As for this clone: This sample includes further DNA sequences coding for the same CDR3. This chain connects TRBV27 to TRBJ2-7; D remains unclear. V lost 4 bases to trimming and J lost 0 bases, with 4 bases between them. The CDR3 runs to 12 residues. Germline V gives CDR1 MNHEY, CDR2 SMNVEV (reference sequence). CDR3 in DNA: TGTGCCAGCAGTTCCGGCTCCTACGAGCAGTACTTC. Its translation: CASSSGSYEQYF.

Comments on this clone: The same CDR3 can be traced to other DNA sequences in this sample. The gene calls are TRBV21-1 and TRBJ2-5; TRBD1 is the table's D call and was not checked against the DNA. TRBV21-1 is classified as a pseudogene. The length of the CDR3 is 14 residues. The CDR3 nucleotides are TGCGCCAGCAGCAACGGGACAGAACAAGAGACCCAGTACTTC. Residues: CASSNGTEQETQYF.

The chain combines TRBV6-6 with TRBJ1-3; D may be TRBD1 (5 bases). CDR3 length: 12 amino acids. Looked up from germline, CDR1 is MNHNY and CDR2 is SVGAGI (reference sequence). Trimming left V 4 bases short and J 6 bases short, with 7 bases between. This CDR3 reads CASSSGLNTIYF. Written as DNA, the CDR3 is TGTGCCAGCAGTTCAGGGTTAAACACCATATATTTT.

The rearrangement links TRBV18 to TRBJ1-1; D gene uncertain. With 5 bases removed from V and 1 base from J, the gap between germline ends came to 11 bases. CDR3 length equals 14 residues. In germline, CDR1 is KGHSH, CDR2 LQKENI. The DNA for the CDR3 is TGTGCCAGCTCATACGGAGTGGGGAACACTGAAGCTTTCTTT. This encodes CASSYGVGNTEAFF.

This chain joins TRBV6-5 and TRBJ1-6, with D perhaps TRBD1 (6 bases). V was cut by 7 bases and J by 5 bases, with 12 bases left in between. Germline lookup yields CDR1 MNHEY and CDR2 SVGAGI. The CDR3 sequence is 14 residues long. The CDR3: CASTPGDHNSPLHF. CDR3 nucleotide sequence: TGTGCCAGCACTCCAGGGGACCATAATTCACCCCTCCACTTT.

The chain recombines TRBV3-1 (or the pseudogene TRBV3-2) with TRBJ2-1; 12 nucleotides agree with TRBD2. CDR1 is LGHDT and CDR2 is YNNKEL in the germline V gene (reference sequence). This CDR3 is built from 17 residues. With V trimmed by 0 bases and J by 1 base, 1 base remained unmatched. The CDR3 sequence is CASSQDLAGGSYNEQFF. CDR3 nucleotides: TGTGCCAGCAGCCAAGACCTAGCGGGAGGGTCCTACAATGAGCAGTTCTTC.

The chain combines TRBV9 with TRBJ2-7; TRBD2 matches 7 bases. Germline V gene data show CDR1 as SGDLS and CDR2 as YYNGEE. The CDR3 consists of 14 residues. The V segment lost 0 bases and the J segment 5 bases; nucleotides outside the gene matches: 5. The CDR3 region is CASSVGGGRDEQYF. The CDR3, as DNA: TGTGCCAGCAGCGTAGGGGGAGGGCGGGACGAGCAGTACTTC.